The text below deals with one T cell receptor beta chain. The CDR3 covers 15 residues. V lost 4 bases and J lost 1; bases outside the gene matches: 7. Germline values: CDR1 LNHDA, CDR2 SQIVND (reference sequence). The data are from a study of blood T cell repertoires in COVID-19. Only in-frame clones appear in the TCRdb table, and some are missing; sequencing was by immunoSEQ multiplex PCR. The sample yields fewer than 400,000 clones, 80% to 90% seen once. This TCR derives from a man aged 30 to 39 with active or convalescent COVID-19. Sequences were obtained from peripheral blood. This chain connects TRBV19 to TRBJ2-7; 7 nucleotides match TRBD1. The CDR3 nucleotides read TGTGCCAGTAGTAGATCGACAGGGCCTTCCTACGAGCAGTACTTC. Its translation is CASSRSTGPSYEQYF.